This T cell receptor beta chain was identified during a study of blood T cell repertoires in COVID-19. Looking at the study overall: Whether acute or convalescent, the COVID-19 samples came from the United States, Italy and Spain. T cells, B-cell-depleted T cells, or PBMCs provided the cDNA or gDNA that served as material.

Methods used by the authors: Reference gene primer amplification gave nucleated cell count estimates. Profiling relied on immunoSEQ multiplex PCR, and the TCRdb table lists in-frame clones only, not all of them. V and J calls and clone size follow that table, whereas D and trimming were derived from the DNA. The sample records 120,000 to 150,000 clones, 75% to 90% being singletons. The germline V gene encodes CDR1 LNHDA and CDR2 SQIVND (reference sequence). The CDR3 is made up of 14 amino acids. V dropped 6 bases and J dropped 10; count of bases not matched to a gene: 7. The sequencing sample was made of peripheral blood. The origin of this receptor is a woman over 75 with acute or convalescent COVID-19. The chain combines TRBV19 with TRBJ1-6; 9 nucleotides match TRBD1. Here the CDR3 reads CASSLGQGASPLHF. The CDR3 DNA reads TGTGCCAGTAGCCTGGGACAGGGCGCGTCACCCCTCCACTTT.